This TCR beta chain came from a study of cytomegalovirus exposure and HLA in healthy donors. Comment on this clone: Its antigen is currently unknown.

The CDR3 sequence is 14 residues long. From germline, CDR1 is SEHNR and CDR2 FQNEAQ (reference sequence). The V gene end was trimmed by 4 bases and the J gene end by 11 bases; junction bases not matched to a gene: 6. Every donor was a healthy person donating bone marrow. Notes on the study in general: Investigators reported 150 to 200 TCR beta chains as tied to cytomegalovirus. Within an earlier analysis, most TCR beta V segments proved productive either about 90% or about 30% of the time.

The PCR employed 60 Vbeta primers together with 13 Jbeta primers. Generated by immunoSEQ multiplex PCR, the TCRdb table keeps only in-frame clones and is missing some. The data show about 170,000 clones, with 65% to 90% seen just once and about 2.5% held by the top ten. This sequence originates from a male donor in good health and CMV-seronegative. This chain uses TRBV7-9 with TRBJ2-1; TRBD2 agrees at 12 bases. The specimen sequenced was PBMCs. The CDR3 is CASSSPSGGAKQFF. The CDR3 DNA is TGTGCCAGCAGCTCCCCTAGCGGGGGGGCTAAGCAGTTCTTC. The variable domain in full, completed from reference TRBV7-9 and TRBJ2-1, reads DTGVSQNPRHKITKRGQNVTFRCDPISEHNRLYWYRQTLGQGPEFLTYFQNEAQLEKSRLLSDRFSAERPKGSFSTLEIQRTEQGDSAMYLCASSSPSGGAKQFFGPGTRLTVL.